This TCR beta chain was recovered during a study of shared clonotypes between healthy human individuals. Notes on this clone: Its antigen is as yet unknown.

The CDR3 has 14 residues. V gave up 3 bases and J gave up 3 bases, with 12 bases separating them. Germline CDR1 LNHNV, CDR2 YYDKDF (reference sequence). Findings and caveats of the study: Compared with memory subsets, naive subsets generally had larger estimated richness.

Assay used: immunoSEQ multiplex PCR; TCRdb lists only in-frame clones, some missing. The sample holds about 730,000 clones, roughly two thirds seen once. V is TRBV15 and J is TRBJ2-7; D assignment may be TRBD1 or TRBD2 (5 bases each). The sequence derives from a woman aged 25 to 39 in good health. Sequencing input: memory CD4+ T cells sorted from blood. The sample's subset: CD45RA-negative fraction. CDR3 nucleotide sequence: TGTGCCACCAGCAGGGGGGACCCAGACTACGAGCAGTACTTC. Translating gives CATSRGDPDYEQYF.